This is a list of T cell receptor beta chains from one sample in a study of shared clonotypes between healthy human individuals. Here immunoSEQ multiplex PCR was the method, and the copy in TCRdb shows in-frame clones only, minus some. Here the sample spans roughly 2 million clones, less than 95% being singletons. The sequencing input was naive CD8+ T cells sorted from blood. The source is a young man in good health. CDR3s include the opening cysteine and the closing phenylalanine or tryptophan. D genes are given only for firm matches. Some rows have no size entry. The others give once, few or many, or a class for an expanded clone.

NA | TRBJ1-6 | NA | TRBV4-3 | TGCGCCAGCAGCCAAGACAAGGGAACTCCTAATTCACCCCTCCACTTT | CASSQDKGTPNSPLHF
NA | TRBJ2-7 | TRBD2 | TRBV27 | TGTGCCAGCAGTTTAAGAAGCGGGAGTTACGAGCAGTACTTC | CASSLRSGSYEQYF
NA | TRBJ2-3 | NA | TRBV27 | TGTGCCAGCAGTATAGCGAGAAGCACAGATACGCAGTATTTT | CASSIARSTDTQYF
NA | TRBJ1-2 | NA | TRBV7-3 | TGTGCCAGCAGCCGAAAAGCTAACTATGGCTACACCTTC | CASSRKANYGYTF
NA | TRBJ1-2 | TRBD1 | TRBV7-8 | TGTGCCAGCAGCCTACCGGCCGGGACAGGGGATGAATATGGCTACACCTTC | CASSLPAGTGDEYGYTF
once | TRBJ2-2 | TRBD1 | TRBV6-6 | TGTGCCAGCTCACCGGGACAGGGGAACACCGGGGAGCTGTTTTTT | CASSPGQGNTGELFF
NA | TRBJ2-1 | NA | TRBV4-1 | TGCGCCAGCAGCCAAGACCCCAATGAGCAGTTCTTC | CASSQDPNEQFF
NA | TRBJ2-1 | NA | TRBV27 | TGTGCCAGCAGTTTCGGGGGTAATGAGCAGTTCTTC | CASSFGGNEQFF
NA | TRBJ1-1 | TRBD1 | TRBV5-8 | TGTGCCAGCAGCTTAGGACAGGGAGAGGGGAACACTGAAGCTTTCTTT | CASSLGQGEGNTEAFF
NA | TRBJ2-3 | NA | TRBV6-6 | TGTGCCAGCAACCCCCCAGATACGCAGTATTTT | CASNPPDTQYF
NA | TRBJ2-1 | NA | TRBV6-5 | TGTGCCAGCAGATCTGGCCGTCTCGGTGAGCAGTTCTTC | CASRSGRLGEQFF
NA | TRBJ1-1 | NA | TRBV5-4 | TGTGCCAGCGCATGGGATGAAAATATGAACACTGAAGCTTTCTTT | CASAWDENMNTEAFF
NA | TRBJ1-1 | NA | TRBV11-2 | TGTGCCAGCAGCCGACCCACTGGAGGGTTCGCTGAAGCTTTCTTT | CASSRPTGGFAEAFF
NA | TRBJ2-2 | NA | TRBV30 | TGTGCCTGGAGTTCTCCCCCCGGGGAGCTGTTTTTT | CAWSSPPGELFF
NA | TRBJ2-3 | TRBD1 | TRBV27 | TGTGCCAGCACCCGGACAGGTAGCACAGATACGCAGTATTTT | CASTRTGSTDTQYF
NA | TRBJ2-1 | TRBD1 | TRBV19 | TGTGCCAGTAGCCCGGGACAGGGACCTTTCTATGAGCAGTTCTTC | CASSPGQGPFYEQFF
once | TRBJ2-5 | NA | TRBV11-3 | TGTGCCAGCAGCGCCCGGGGCCAAGAGACCCAGTACTTC | CASSARGQETQYF
NA | TRBJ2-7 | NA | TRBV2 | TGTGCCAGCAGTGAAGCGCCGGGGAGCTACGAGCAGTACTTC | CASSEAPGSYEQYF
NA | TRBJ2-7 | NA | TRBV7-2 | TGTGCCAGCAGCTTAGTGGACTTCTACGAGCAGTACTTC | CASSLVDFYEQYF
NA | TRBJ1-5 | NA | TRBV10-2 | TGCGCCAGCAGTGAATGGGACCCCAATCAGCCCCAGCATTTT | CASSEWDPNQPQHF
NA | TRBJ2-7 | TRBD1 | TRBV5-6 | TGTGCCAGCAGCTCGTTGACAGGGGATCCCTACGAGCAGTACTTC | CASSSLTGDPYEQYF
NA | TRBJ2-5 | NA | TRBV27 | TGTGCCAGCAGTTTATCGATGCCGGGAAGGTTCCAAGAGACCCAGTACTTC | CASSLSMPGRFQETQYF
NA | TRBJ2-5 | NA | TRBV28 | TGTGCCAGCAGTGCTTCGAGGGGGGAGACCCAGTACTTC | CASSASRGETQYF